Following are 7 T cell receptor beta chains from one sample sequenced in a study of identical twins. TCRdb reanalysed the 5' RACE reads using MiXCR and keeps one entry per CDR3 protein. The data show fewer than 250,000 distinct CDR3 sequences, less than 8% seen once. These data were likewise used in another study, on yellow fever vaccine responses in identical twins.

The specimen was memory (CD45RO+) T cells sorted from blood. The source is a woman aged 18-29 years in good health.

Details on this clonotype: This may come from a read error, since a much larger clone is one base off. This chain uses TRBV5-1 with TRBJ2-3, with 12 bases matching TRBD2. The CDR3 is 15 residues long. Trimming took 0 bases from V and 5 from J; bases not matched to a gene: 1. Germline lookup yields CDR1 SGHRS and CDR2 YFSETQ. CDR3 sequence: CASSLELAGGDTQYF. DNA for the CDR3: TGCGCCAGCAGCTTGGAACTAGCGGGGGGAGATACGCAGTATTTT.

This clonotype was counted many times. The chain has TRBV7-2 and TRBJ1-1, with a possible D match to TRBD1 (5 bases). The CDR3 has 17 residues. V lost 0 bases and J lost 1, with 15 bases in between. Germline CDR1 and CDR2: SGHTA and FQGNSA. CDR3 amino acids: CASSLAGGGRGNTEAFF. Written as DNA, the CDR3 is TGTGCCAGCAGCTTAGCTGGCGGGGGAAGAGGGAACACTGAAGCTTTCTTT.

This chain connects TRBV3-1 to TRBJ2-1; no reliable D call. This CDR3 has 13 residues. Germline assignment: CDR1 LGHDT and CDR2 YNNKEL (reference sequence). Trimming pared 1 base from V and 7 bases from J, leaving 8 bases between. As DNA, the CDR3 is TGTGCCAGCAGCCAAGGAGGTAAAAATGAGCAGTTCTTC. Translating gives CASSQGGKNEQFF.

This clonotype has ten or more counts. The rearrangement uses TRBV4-2 and TRBJ2-5; 11 bases align to TRBD2. This CDR3 has 16 residues. Trimming removed 0 bases from V and 5 bases from J; junction bases left unmatched: 5. Germline CDR1 is LGHNA and CDR2 is YNFKEQ. This chain's CDR3 is CASSQDRSGGAETQYF. The CDR3 DNA sequence: TGTGCCAGCAGCCAAGATCGTAGCGGGGGGGCGGAGACCCAGTACTTC.

This clonotype came up a few times. V gene TRBV6-2 or TRBV6-3 combines with J gene TRBJ2-6; D remains unclear. This CDR3 contains 12 residues. Trimming shortened V by 2 bases and J by 18 bases, and 14 bases separated the two germline ends. CDR1 MNHEY and CDR2 SVGEGT come from the germline V gene. The CDR3 bases are TGTGCCAGCAGTTACGCTGTAGCCCGTCAGACTTTC. The encoded protein is CASSYAVARQTF.

This chain connects TRBV5-1 to TRBJ2-3, with no clear D. V was clipped by 1 base and J by 1 base, with 10 bases between them. This CDR3 contains 15 residues. Per germline, CDR1 SGHRS and CDR2 YFSETQ. CDR3 sequence: CASSLWNLGTDTQYF. The CDR3 region has the DNA TGCGCCAGCAGCTTGTGGAACCTCGGCACAGATACGCAGTATTTT.

This clonotype was counted between two and nine times. The rearrangement joins TRBV6-1 to TRBJ1-6, with D perhaps matching TRBD1 (6 bases). The CDR3 spans 14 residues. Between the trimmed V and J ends, which lost 8 bases and 8 bases, there was a span of 16 bases. In germline, CDR1 is MNHNS, CDR2 SASEGT. The CDR3 DNA is TGTGCCAGCTCCAAAAACAGGGCCGATTCACCCCTCCACTTT. Protein sequence: CASSKNRADSPLHF.